This T cell receptor beta chain was observed in a study of identical twins. TCRdb passed the 5' RACE reads through MiXCR, listing each CDR3 protein once. Here the sample spans 400,000 to 500,000 distinct CDR3 sequences, approximately 18% being singletons. The germline gives CDR1 SGHRS, CDR2 YFSETQ. The CDR3 loop spans 14 amino acids. J was trimmed by 6 bases and V by 0 bases; bases with no gene match: 3. This clonotype was sampled from a man in his forties or fifties in good health. Sequenced material: naive T cells sorted from blood. The chain uses TRBV5-1 and TRBJ1-2, with 9 bases that match TRBD1. The CDR3 protein is CASSLAGQGHGYTF. The CDR3 coding sequence is TGCGCCAGCAGCTTGGCGGGACAGGGACATGGCTACACCTTC.